This paragraph reports one T cell receptor (beta chain). Its antigen is as yet unknown. The entry originates in a study of shared clonotypes between healthy human individuals. The study's findings and limits: Non-shared clonotypes had lower generation probabilities than those shared by all four donors.

Profiled with immunoSEQ multiplex PCR; TCRdb holds only in-frame clones, not every one. The sample has more than 200,000 clones, 65% to 70% seen once; the top ten hold 11%. V lost 2 bases to trimming and J lost 4 bases, with 15 bases between them. The germline V gene encodes CDR1 SGHRS and CDR2 YFSETQ. CDR3 length equals 15 residues. This TCR came from a man aged 25 to 45 in good health. The rearrangement joins TRBV5-1 to TRBJ2-5; the D call may be TRBD1 or TRBD2 (6 bases each). Sequences were obtained from memory CD4+ T cells sorted from blood. Subset indicated: CD45RA-negative fraction. This CDR3 reads CASSFTVGGGETQYF. Here the CDR3 DNA reads TGCGCCAGCAGCTTCACAGTAGGAGGGGGAGAGACCCAGTACTTC.